Below, 12 T cell receptor beta chains from the same sample are listed, as sequenced in a study of shared clonotypes between healthy human individuals. Libraries were prepared by immunoSEQ multiplex PCR; TCRdb keeps only in-frame clonotypes and omits some of them. The table shows hundreds of thousands of clones, with around 73% occurring only once. Input material: memory CD4+ T cells sorted from blood. Stated subset: CD45RA-negative fraction. Every receptor here comes from a woman in her 30s in good health.

This chain connects TRBV7-2 to TRBJ1-1; TRBD1 matches at 8 bases. Germline CDR1 reads SGHTA; CDR2 reads FQGNSA. Losses at the gene ends were 5 bases for V and 4 bases for J; bases not matched to a gene: 15. The CDR3 has 17 amino acids. The CDR3 is CASSPGQGKTQGTEAFF. Written as DNA, the CDR3 is TGTGCCAGCAGCCCCGGACAGGGTAAAACACAGGGCACTGAAGCTTTCTTT. Complete variable domain (other parts from reference TRBV7-2 and TRBJ1-1): GAGVSQSPSNKVTEKGKDVELRCDPISGHTALYWYRQSLGQGLEFLIYFQGNSAPDKSGLPSDRFSAERTGGSVSTLTIQRTQQEDSAVYLCASSPGQGKTQGTEAFFGQGTRLTVV.

The chain recombines TRBV28 with TRBJ1-3; D is unclear. CDR1 is MDHEN and CDR2 is SYDVKM in the germline V gene. V lost 5 bases and J lost 0, with 11 bases in between. This CDR3 region has 15 residues. The CDR3 loop reads CASSEIQNSGNTIYF. The CDR3 nucleotides are TGTGCCAGCAGTGAGATACAGAACTCTGGAAACACCATATATTTT.

V gene TRBV2 combines with J gene TRBJ2-2; 7 bases are shared with TRBD1. The germline CDR1 and CDR2 sequences are SNHLY and FYNNEI. CDR3 length: 14 residues. V gave up 7 bases and J gave up 5 bases; unmatched junction bases: 7. The CDR3 reads CASTRDSNTGELFF. The CDR3 DNA reads TGTGCCAGCACCAGGGACAGCAATACCGGGGAGCTGTTTTTT. Using reference TRBV2 and TRBJ2-2 for the parts outside the CDR3, the full variable domain is EPEVTQTPSHQVTQMGQEVILRCVPISNHLYFYWYRQILGQKVEFLVSFYNNEISEKSEIFDDQFSVERPDGSNFTLKIRSTKLEDSAMYFCASTRDSNTGELFFGEGSRLTVL.

In nucleotides, the CDR3 is TGTGCCAGCAGCTTCCGCGGCGGCTACAGGGCTTATATGAACACTGAAGCTTTCTTT. It is translated as CASSFRGGYRAYMNTEAFF. The chain joins TRBV5-4 to TRBJ1-1; the D gene is possibly TRBD1 (6 bases). CDR1 is SGHNT and CDR2 is YYREEE in the germline V gene (reference sequence). The V end was cut by 2 bases, the J end by 0 bases, with 23 bases between. CDR3 length: 19 residues.

This sequence joins TRBV6-4 and TRBJ2-5; TRBD1 matches at 9 bases. The CDR3 has 14 residues. Trimming cost V 3 bases and J 5 bases; bases outside gene matches: 4. In germline, CDR1 is MRHNA, CDR2 SNTAGT. As DNA, the CDR3 is TGTGCCAGCAGTGAGACAGGGGGGCTGGAGACCCAGTACTTC. It yields the protein CASSETGGLETQYF.

This chain links TRBV5-1 with TRBJ2-2; the D is unclear. This CDR3 comprises 17 residues. Germline lookup yields CDR1 SGHRS and CDR2 YFSETQ. The V and J ends lost 4 bases and 3 bases respectively, with 19 bases between them. The CDR3 region is CASSPNTVLYDTGELFF. DNA of the CDR3: TGCGCCAGCAGCCCCAATACAGTGCTTTATGACACCGGGGAGCTGTTTTTT.

This clone was seen more than once but under ten times. This rearrangement joins TRBV25-1 to TRBJ1-3; D not resolved. The CDR3 runs 14 residues. Per the germline V gene, CDR1 is MGHDK and CDR2 is SYGVNS. V lost 3 bases, J lost 10 bases, and 16 bases lay in between. The chain's CDR3 is CASSEIGPAGTIYF. The CDR3 region has the DNA TGTGCCAGCAGTGAGATCGGACCAGCGGGGACCATATATTTT.

This clone was detected once. The chain recombines TRBV7-8 with TRBJ1-1; D is perhaps TRBD1 (6 bases). This CDR3 is 15 amino acids long. Trimming cost V 5 bases and J 0 bases, with 13 bases left between them. The germline V gene has CDR1 SGHVS and CDR2 FQNEAQ. The CDR3, as DNA: TGTGCCAGCAGCGGATGGACAGTGATGAACACTGAAGCTTTCTTT. Amino acid sequence: CASSGWTVMNTEAFF.

CDR3 residues: CASSQSWSRNTEAFF. CDR3 DNA sequence: TGTGCCAGCAGTCAAAGTTGGTCCAGGAACACTGAAGCTTTCTTT. The chain links TRBV21-1 to TRBJ1-1; the table's TRBD1 call for D was not verified on the DNA. TRBV21-1 is marked as a pseudogene. There are 15 residues in the CDR3.

The V gene is TRBV6-5, the J gene TRBJ2-1, with D perhaps matching TRBD1 (6 bases). Trimming stripped 6 bases from V and 0 bases from J, with 12 bases between. This CDR3 has 15 residues. Germline lookup yields CDR1 MNHEY and CDR2 SVGAGI. The CDR3 coding sequence is TGTGCCAGCAGCTCGGGACACCGCTCCTACAATGAGCAGTTCTTC. Protein sequence: CASSSGHRSYNEQFF.

The chain links TRBV27 to TRBJ1-2, with D possibly being TRBD1 (5 bases). The CDR3 consists of 14 residues. The V and J ends lost 8 bases and 8 bases respectively, with 21 bases between them. Germline values: CDR1 MNHEY, CDR2 SMNVEV (reference sequence). Written as DNA, the CDR3 is TGTGCCAGCGGACTCCCCCACCAGGGTAAGGGCTACACCTTC. Encoded protein: CASGLPHQGKGYTF.

The chain joins TRBV27 to TRBJ2-2, with a tentative D call TRBD2 (5 bases). Germline V CDR1 and CDR2: MNHEY, SMNVEV (reference sequence). The V and J ends lost 2 bases and 6 bases respectively, with 16 bases between them. CDR3 length equals 16 residues. The CDR3 region has the DNA TGTGCCAGCAGTTTACGGCCTAGCAATCTCGCCGGGGAGCTGTTTTTT. It codes for CASSLRPSNLAGELFF.